Each of the 30 T cell receptor beta chains below was sequenced from the same sample in a study of Ad26.COV2.S vaccination and SARS-CoV-2 variants. Sample treatment: about 20 received Ad26.COV2.S at low or high dose, single or two shots; about 5 received placebo; per-sample allocation not given. Samples came from day 63 after the first vaccine or placebo injection. Clones were sequenced by immunoSEQ multiplex PCR, and TCRdb holds only the in-frame ones, with some missing. This table holds 380,000 or so clones, roughly 91% found once. Sequences were derived from peripheral blood, sampled in a trial of Ad26.COV2.S vaccine versus placebo. The receptors were gathered from a person between 18 and 59 years old who received the Ad26.COV2.S COVID-19 vaccine or a placebo.

The V call is TRBV7-8, the J call TRBJ1-5; D remains unclear. V lost 1 base to trimming and J lost 5 bases, with 6 bases between them. The V gene's germline CDR1 is SGHVS and CDR2 FQNEAQ. The CDR3 extends over 13 amino acids. DNA for the CDR3: TGTGCCAGCAGCTTAGATCGGTATCAGCCCCAGCATTTT. Encoded protein: CASSLDRYQPQHF.

J is TRBJ2-1 and V is TRBV7-2; D may match TRBD1 or TRBD2 (5 bases each). Germline CDR1 reads SGHTA; CDR2 reads FQGNSA. The CDR3 sequence is 14 residues long. V was shortened by 2 bases and J by 5 bases, with 10 bases between the two germline ends. The chain's CDR3 is CASSLQEGNNEQFF. CDR3 sequence (DNA): TGTGCCAGCAGCTTACAAGAGGGGAACAATGAGCAGTTCTTC.

The chain joins TRBV25-1 to TRBJ2-1, with D hard to call. In germline, CDR1 is MGHDK, CDR2 SYGVNS. The ends were cut back, 6 bases at V and 9 bases at J, with 12 bases in the middle. The length of the CDR3 is 12 residues. Here the CDR3 DNA reads TGTGCCAGCAGCTCCTTGAGTCTTGAGCAGTTCTTC. This codes for CASSSLSLEQFF. Variable domain in full (rest from reference TRBV25-1 and TRBJ2-1): EADIYQTPRYLVIGTGKKITLECSQTMGHDKMYWYQQDPGMELHLIHYSYGVNSTEKGDLSSESTVSRIRTEHFPLTLESARPSHTSQYLCASSSLSLEQFFGPGTRLTVL.

As to this clone: The same CDR3 also results from other DNA sequences found in this sample. The chain employs TRBV4-1 and TRBJ2-5; no reliable D call. Germline-derived CDR1 and CDR2 are MGHRA and YSYEKL. V was trimmed by 0 bases and J by 3 bases, leaving 5 bases between them. The CDR3 consists of 13 residues. As DNA, the CDR3 is TGCGCCAGCAGCCAAGACGGAGAAGAGACCCAGTACTTC. It specifies CASSQDGEETQYF.

The chain couples TRBV2 to TRBJ2-1, with D hard to call. CDR1 and CDR2 from the germline V gene are SNHLY and FYNNEI. The CDR3 has 13 residues. Trimming removed 2 bases from V and 3 bases from J, with 5 bases in between. CDR3 sequence: CASSEIHYNEQFF. In DNA form, the CDR3 reads TGTGCCAGCAGTGAAATACACTACAATGAGCAGTTCTTC.

The gene calls are TRBV15 and TRBJ1-2; D ambiguous. Trimming pared 0 bases from V and 2 bases from J, leaving 10 bases between. Germline-derived CDR1 and CDR2 are LNHNV and YYDKDF (reference sequence). The CDR3 contains 15 residues. The CDR3 reads CATSRDASMNYGYTF. The CDR3, as DNA: TGTGCCACCAGCAGAGATGCCAGTATGAACTATGGCTACACCTTC.

The genes are TRBV11-2 and TRBJ1-4; TRBD1 aligns across 7 bases. The CDR3 totals 13 residues. Germline CDR1 and CDR2: SGHAT and FQNNGV. V lost 6 bases, J lost 5 bases, and 3 bases stayed unmatched. Here the CDR3 reads CASRKQGNEKLFF. In nucleotides, the CDR3 is TGTGCCAGCAGGAAACAGGGGAATGAAAAACTGTTTTTT.

The J gene is TRBJ1-1, the V gene TRBV5-6, with a possible D match to TRBD1 (6 bases). CDR1 and CDR2 (germline): SGHDT, YYEEEE. V was shortened by 2 bases and J by 1 base, with 15 bases between the two germline ends. The CDR3 sequence is 16 residues long. The CDR3 sequence: CASSFLHREGNTEAFF. The CDR3 bases are TGTGCCAGCAGCTTTCTACACAGGGAAGGGAACACTGAAGCTTTCTTT.

V usage is TRBV5-6 and J usage is TRBJ2-7, with D perhaps matching TRBD1 or TRBD2 (5 bases each). Germline loops: CDR1 SGHDT, CDR2 YYEEEE. This CDR3 has 12 amino acids. The germline V and J ends were trimmed by 0 bases and 6 bases, with 7 bases remaining between them. CDR3 nucleotides: TGTGCCAGCAGCTTGGTTGGGGGCGAGCAGTACTTC. Translation gives CASSLVGGEQYF.

The chain employs TRBV5-5 and TRBJ1-3; a weak D match, TRBD1 (5 bases). CDR3 length equals 17 residues. Looked up from germline, CDR1 is SGHKS and CDR2 is YYEKEE (reference sequence). Trimming took 0 bases from V and 2 from J, leaving 15 bases between them. As DNA, the CDR3 is TGTGCCAGCAGCTTGGTGCAGGGAGGAAGAACTGGAAACACCATATATTTT. It translates to CASSLVQGGRTGNTIYF. The entire variable domain, with the rest obtained from reference TRBV5-5 and TRBJ1-3, is as follows: DAGVTQSPTHLIKTRGQQVTLRCSPISGHKSVSWYQQVLGQGPQFIFQYYEKEERGRGNFPDRFSARQFPNYSSELNVNALLLGDSALYLCASSLVQGGRTGNTIYFGEGSWLTVV.

This clone has a handful of counts. The CDR3 DNA reads TGTGCCAGCAGCGTAGTACCAAGCGGGAGGGACACCGGGGAGCTGTTTTTT. This codes for CASSVVPSGRDTGELFF. This chain joins TRBV9 and TRBJ2-2, with 10 bases that match TRBD2. With 0 bases clipped from V and 3 bases from J, the junction kept 5 bases outside the gene matches. The germline V gene has CDR1 SGDLS and CDR2 YYNGEE. This CDR3 has 17 amino acids.

The chain joins TRBV7-2 to TRBJ1-1; 8 bases match TRBD1. Germline CDR1 is SGHTA and CDR2 is FQGNSA. V gave up 1 base and J gave up 5 bases; unmatched junction bases: 6. There are 15 residues in the CDR3. CDR3 region: CASSLGSRGQTEAFF. Written as DNA, the CDR3 is TGTGCCAGCAGCTTAGGTTCCAGGGGGCAAACTGAAGCTTTCTTT.

This clone was observed a single time. CDR3 in amino acids: CASSQDTLQTQYF. The CDR3 DNA sequence: TGTGCCAGCAGCCAAGACACGCTCCAGACCCAGTACTTC. This rearrangement joins TRBV4-2 to TRBJ2-5; D unclear. This CDR3 is 13 amino acids long. Germline CDR1 LGHNA, CDR2 YNFKEQ. Trimming removed 0 bases at V and 6 bases at J, with 8 bases between.

This CDR3 is CASSERQGYTGELFF. The CDR3 DNA follows: TGTGCCAGCAGCGAGAGACAGGGATACACCGGGGAGCTGTTTTTT. The chain links TRBV14 to TRBJ2-2; TRBD1 matches at 7 bases. V lost 5 bases and J lost 3; bases outside the gene matches: 6. The germline V gene has CDR1 SGHDN and CDR2 FVKESK. The CDR3 loop spans 15 amino acids.

The V call is TRBV2, the J call TRBJ2-7; D remains ambiguous. The CDR3 sequence is 13 residues long. Germline values: CDR1 SNHLY, CDR2 FYNNEI. V lost 0 bases and J 4 bases, leaving 7 bases between the germline ends. The CDR3, as DNA: TGTGCCAGCAGTGAAGCGCGTGGGTACGAGCAGTACTTC. As protein: CASSEARGYEQYF.

V is TRBV12-5 and J is TRBJ1-6; a weak D match, TRBD1 (5 bases). V lost 9 bases to trimming and J lost 8 bases, with 17 bases between them. The CDR3 has 14 residues. Germline V gene sequence: CDR1 LGHNT, CDR2 FRNRAP. In DNA, the CDR3 is TGTGCTAGCTCAACGGCAGGGTCGGATTCACCCCTCCACTTT. Its protein is CASSTAGSDSPLHF.

The chain joins TRBV5-6 to TRBJ1-1, with no clear D. CDR1 is SGHDT and CDR2 is YYEEEE in the germline V gene. CDR3 length equals 14 residues. Trimming cost V 0 bases and J 1 base, with 7 bases left between them. The CDR3 nucleotides read TGTGCCAGCAGCTTGGATGGCAGGAACACTGAAGCTTTCTTT. Its translation is CASSLDGRNTEAFF.

This sequence joins TRBV5-8 and TRBJ1-5, with D uncertain. Between the trimmed V and J ends, which lost 1 base and 3 bases, there was a span of 8 bases. The germline V gene encodes CDR1 SGHTS and CDR2 YDEGEE. The length of the CDR3 is 14 residues. Written as DNA, the CDR3 is TGTGCCAGCAGCTTGTGGGATCTCAATCAGCCCCAGCATTTT. Translated, it gives CASSLWDLNQPQHF.

The gene calls are TRBV19 and TRBJ1-5; TRBD1 is a possible D gene (5 bases). Germline V gene sequence: CDR1 LNHDA, CDR2 SQIVND (reference sequence). The CDR3 has 15 residues. The V gene lost 3 bases and the J gene lost 3 bases, with 12 bases spanning the gap. The CDR3 protein is CASSIPTGVNQPQHF. In DNA form, the CDR3 reads TGTGCCAGTAGTATTCCCACAGGAGTCAATCAGCCCCAGCATTTT. Supplemented by reference TRBV19 and TRBJ1-5, the full variable domain reads DGGITQSPKYLFRKEGQNVTLSCEQNLNHDAMYWYRQDPGQGLRLIYYSQIVNDFQKGDIAEGYSVSREKKESFPLTVTSAQKNPTAFYLCASSIPTGVNQPQHFGDGTRLSIL.

Concerning this clone itself: A much larger clone lies one base from this, so it may be a read error. V and J are TRBV11-3 and TRBJ2-7; D perhaps matches TRBD2 (5 bases). Germline assignment: CDR1 SGHNT and CDR2 YENEEA. The germline V and J ends were trimmed by 4 bases and 0 bases, with 7 bases remaining between them. The CDR3 is made up of 13 amino acids. The CDR3 region has the DNA TGTGCCAGCAGCTCCGGGGACTCCTACGAGCAGTACTTC. Encoded protein: CASSSGDSYEQYF.

The genes are TRBV7-9 and TRBJ2-6; D is unresolved. Germline CDR1 and CDR2: SEHNR and FQNEAQ (reference sequence). This CDR3 region has 16 residues. V shed 2 bases and J shed 0 bases, with 8 bases lying between them. The CDR3 bases are TGTGCCAGCAGCTTAACAACGGACTCTGGGGCCAACGTCCTGACTTTC. It yields the protein CASSLTTDSGANVLTF.

The chain links TRBV7-9 to TRBJ1-2, with D uncertain. CDR1 and CDR2 from the germline V gene are SEHNR and FQNEAQ (reference sequence). V lost 2 bases and J 7 bases, leaving 14 bases between the germline ends. The CDR3 extends over 14 amino acids. As DNA, the CDR3 is TGTGCCAGCAGCTTAACGGGAGGAGATGCTGGCTACACCTTC. It codes for CASSLTGGDAGYTF.

The chain recombines TRBV7-9 with TRBJ2-6; D remains unclear. Germline assignment: CDR1 SEHNR and CDR2 FQNEAQ (reference sequence). The CDR3 is 14 residues long. The V gene lost 7 bases and the J gene lost 0 bases, with 7 bases spanning the gap. Here the CDR3 DNA reads TGTGCCAGCACTATAGGCTCTGGGGCCAACGTCCTGACTTTC. Encoded protein: CASTIGSGANVLTF.

The gene calls are TRBV18 and TRBJ1-5; D remains unclear. V was trimmed by 5 bases and J by 0 bases, leaving 8 bases between them. CDR1 and CDR2 (germline): KGHSH, LQKENI. CDR3 length: 14 residues. The CDR3 protein is CASSSIYSNQPQHF. The DNA of the CDR3 is TGTGCCAGCTCATCCATATATAGCAATCAGCCCCAGCATTTT.

The chain employs TRBV19 and TRBJ1-3; 9 bases fit TRBD1. V lost 4 bases to trimming and J lost 8 bases; unmatched junction nucleotides: 15. The V gene's germline CDR1 is LNHDA and CDR2 SQIVND (reference sequence). The CDR3 has 17 amino acids. The DNA for the CDR3 is TGTGCCAGTAGTACCCCGGACAGGGGAGGAGCGGGGGACACCATATATTTT. Encoded protein: CASSTPDRGGAGDTIYF.

The CDR3 protein is CATSRDRNSNQPQHF. In DNA, the CDR3 is TGTGCCACCAGCAGGGACAGGAATAGCAATCAGCCCCAGCATTTT. The gene calls are TRBV15 and TRBJ1-5, with TRBD1 matching 7 bases. There are 15 residues in the CDR3. Per the germline V gene, CDR1 is LNHNV and CDR2 is YYDKDF (reference sequence). J lost 0 bases, V lost 3 bases, and 2 bases had no gene match.

This chain links TRBV30 with TRBJ1-2, with TRBD1 matching over 8 bases. The trim removed 7 bases at V and 7 bases at J, leaving 5 bases unmatched. The length of the CDR3 is 11 residues. The germline CDR1 and CDR2 sequences are GTSNPN and SVGIG (reference sequence). The CDR3 loop reads CASSGGLGYTF. In nucleotides, the CDR3 is TGTGCCTCATCAGGGGGCCTTGGCTACACCTTC.

The genes are TRBV5-1 and TRBJ2-1; TRBD2 might be the D (7 bases). The V end lost 2 bases, the J end lost 1 base, and 10 bases lay between the germline ends. Germline values: CDR1 SGHRS, CDR2 YFSETQ. The CDR3 consists of 15 residues. The CDR3 bases are TGCGCCAGCAGCTTAGGGGGGGAGTCCTACAATGAGCAGTTCTTC. Translating gives CASSLGGESYNEQFF.

This clone is a singleton in its sample. J is TRBJ2-7 and V is TRBV6-6; D may correspond to TRBD1 or TRBD2 (5 bases each). Looked up from germline, CDR1 is MNHNY and CDR2 is SVGAGI (reference sequence). V lost 4 bases to trimming and J lost 4 bases, with 14 bases between them. The length of the CDR3 is 14 residues. The CDR3 protein is CASSLGENSYEQYF. The CDR3 nucleotides are TGTGCCAGCAGTTTGGGGGAGAACTCTTACGAGCAGTACTTC.

The V call is TRBV7-9, the J call TRBJ2-7; 9 bases line up with TRBD1. The germline gives CDR1 SEHNR, CDR2 FQNEAQ (reference sequence). The V and J ends lost 5 bases and 3 bases, in that order; junction bases with no gene match: 2. This CDR3 is 13 amino acids long. CDR3 DNA sequence: TGTGCCAGCAGCCCGGACAGGGGCTACGAGCAGTACTTC. Translating gives CASSPDRGYEQYF. The entire variable domain, with the rest obtained from reference TRBV7-9 and TRBJ2-7, is as follows: DTGVSQNPRHKITKRGQNVTFRCDPISEHNRLYWYRQTLGQGPEFLTYFQNEAQLEKSRLLSDRFSAERPKGSFSTLEIQRTEQGDSAMYLCASSPDRGYEQYFGPGTRLTVT.